These 23 T cell receptor beta chains share one sample of origin, sequenced in a study of vaccination and CD4 T cells after COVID-19. The antigens these receptors bind are not known. Treatment in this sample: approximately 9-day PBMC culture with coronavirus spike peptide pools or control peptides (ViraFEST assay). With the Oncomine TCR Beta short-read assay, DNA from cultured CD4+ T cells was sequenced. Using its own MiXCR run on the PCR reads, TCRdb lists one record per CDR3 protein. The sample includes 20,000 to 25,000 distinct CDR3 sequences, around two fifths of them seen just once. The sample in question was CD4+ T cells from blood, cultured in vitro, obtained before SARS-CoV-2 vaccination. These receptors were obtained from a human donor who received a COVID-19 vaccine.

As DNA, the CDR3 is TGTGCCACCAGTGATTCACGGAGGGTGGACGAGCAGTACTTC. Protein sequence: CATSDSRRVDEQYF. The chain combines TRBV24-1 with TRBJ2-7, with TRBD2 as a possible D gene (6 bases). CDR1 and CDR2 from the germline V gene are KGHDR and SFDVKD. The V gene lost 2 bases and the J gene lost 5 bases, with 12 bases spanning the gap. This CDR3 is built from 14 residues.

The chain links TRBV10-1 to TRBJ1-2; no reliable D call. CDR1 and CDR2 from the germline V gene are WNHNN and SYGVQD (reference sequence). CDR3 length: 13 amino acids. V was pared by 3 bases and J by 7 bases, with 12 bases between. Here the CDR3 DNA reads TGCGCCAGCAGTGATGGTGGGTCTGTTGGCTACACCTTC. It specifies CASSDGGSVGYTF.

The chain is built from TRBV25-1 and TRBJ1-1; D is possibly TRBD1 (6 bases). V dropped 7 bases and J dropped 5 bases, with 17 bases sitting between them. This CDR3 contains 14 residues. Germline lookup yields CDR1 MGHDK and CDR2 SYGVNS. For the CDR3, the DNA is TGTGCCAGCACTAGCAGGGGCGCGGGAACTGAAGCTTTCTTT. Encoded protein: CASTSRGAGTEAFF.

In regard to this clonotype: The conserved phenylalanine or tryptophan is not found at the CDR3 terminus, so this likely reflects a read error. The chain uses TRBV20-1 and TRBJ1-2; D not certain. The germline V and J ends were trimmed by 7 bases and 0 bases, with 18 bases remaining between them. Germline V gene sequence: CDR1 DFQATT, CDR2 SNEGSKA (reference sequence). The length of the CDR3 is 15 residues. The CDR3: CSVWSGEGTNYGYTL. The CDR3 coding sequence is TGCAGTGTATGGTCCGGGGAGGGAACTAACTATGGCTACACCCTC.

This clonotype has more than one count but fewer than ten. The chain joins TRBV6-1 to TRBJ1-4; the D is unclear. Germline CDR1 reads MNHNS; CDR2 reads SASEGT. This CDR3 contains 16 residues. V lost 2 bases to trimming and J lost 0 bases, with 10 bases between them. As DNA, the CDR3 is TGTGCCAGCAGTGAACATTCCAGGTCAACTAATGAAAAACTGTTTTTT. Protein: CASSEHSRSTNEKLFF.

V gene TRBV20-1 combines with J gene TRBJ2-3; 10 bases line up with TRBD1. CDR3 size: 14 residues. From germline, CDR1 is DFQATT and CDR2 SNEGSKA (reference sequence). V shed 6 bases and J 4 bases; nucleotides not matched to a gene: 7. This CDR3 reads CSAKTGGLADTQYF. The DNA of the CDR3 is TGCAGTGCAAAGACAGGGGGCTTAGCAGATACGCAGTATTTT.

The genes are TRBV6-1 and TRBJ2-7; 12 nucleotides line up with TRBD2. This CDR3 is 20 amino acids long. With V trimmed by 2 bases and J by 0 bases, 14 bases remained unmatched. CDR1 and CDR2 (germline): MNHNS, SASEGT. The CDR3 sequence: CASSEPILAGGYQYSYEQYF. Here the CDR3 DNA reads TGTGCCAGCAGTGAACCCATACTAGCGGGGGGATACCAATACTCCTACGAGCAGTACTTC.

The J gene is TRBJ1-3, the V gene TRBV6-1; 7 bases line up with TRBD1. The length of the CDR3 is 15 residues. V shed 2 bases and J 1 base; nucleotides not matched to a gene: 2. Looked up from germline, CDR1 is MNHNS and CDR2 is SASEGT. CDR3 DNA sequence: TGTGCCAGCAGTGAATCAGGGGGATCTGGAAACACCATATATTTT. Translation gives CASSESGGSGNTIYF.

This chain joins TRBV7-6 and TRBJ2-7; TRBD2 aligns across 14 bases. The V gene end was trimmed by 5 bases and the J gene end by 6 bases; junction bases not matched to a gene: 12. This CDR3 contains 17 residues. The germline gives CDR1 SGHVS, CDR2 FNYEAQ. CDR3 sequence reads: CASSQGLAGAPDGEQYF. CDR3 DNA sequence: TGTGCCAGCAGCCAGGGACTAGCGGGGGCCCCGGATGGCGAGCAGTACTTC. The whole variable domain, filled in from reference TRBV7-6 and TRBJ2-7, reads GAGVSQSPRYKVTKRGQDVALRCDPISGHVSLYWYRQALGQGPEFLTYFNYEAQQDKSGLPNDRFSAERPEGSISTLTIQRTEQRDSAMYRCASSQGLAGAPDGEQYFGPGTRLTVT.

The chain employs TRBV4-1 and TRBJ2-3; TRBD2 matches 9 bases. Germline V gene lookup returns CDR1 MGHRA and CDR2 YSYEKL. Unmatched junction bases numbered 6, after V lost 0 bases and J lost 5 bases. There are 16 residues in the CDR3. The CDR3: CASSQESAGGRDTQYF. The DNA for the CDR3 is TGCGCCAGCAGCCAAGAATCGGCGGGGGGGCGAGATACGCAGTATTTT.

Here the CDR3 reads CASSPGTLYNEQFF. For the CDR3, the DNA is TGTGCCAGCTCACCCGGGACACTCTACAATGAGCAGTTCTTC. The rearrangement joins TRBV18 to TRBJ2-1, with D possibly TRBD1 on 6 matching bases. The CDR3 contains 14 residues. Germline V gene lookup returns CDR1 KGHSH and CDR2 LQKENI. Deletions cut 3 bases from V and 3 bases from J, with 9 bases between.

The rearrangement links TRBV24-1 to TRBJ2-3; 7 bases match TRBD1. J gave up 2 bases and V 5 bases, and 6 bases lay outside the gene matches. In germline, CDR1 is KGHDR, CDR2 SFDVKD. The CDR3 is 15 residues long. DNA of the CDR3: TGTGCCACCAGTGGCGACAGGGTGTACACAGATACGCAGTATTTT. Translating it yields CATSGDRVYTDTQYF.

This chain connects TRBV20-1 to TRBJ1-1, with D maybe TRBD1 (6 bases). The CDR3 consists of 16 residues. Germline assignment: CDR1 DFQATT and CDR2 SNEGSKA (reference sequence). V was shortened by 3 bases and J by 0 bases, with 17 bases between the two germline ends. CDR3 bases: TGCAGTGCTAGGGGTAGGGGGGGGTACGTGAACACTGAAGCTTTCTTT. Its translation is CSARGRGGYVNTEAFF.

The chain recombines TRBV10-1 with TRBJ2-3; D gene ambiguous. There are 16 residues in the CDR3. From germline, CDR1 is WNHNN and CDR2 SYGVQD (reference sequence). Trimming pared 0 bases from V and 3 bases from J, leaving 13 bases between. This CDR3 reads CASSESMGYGTDTQYF. CDR3 coding DNA: TGCGCCAGCAGTGAGTCGATGGGCTATGGGACAGATACGCAGTATTTT.

This clonotype was recorded a few times. The chain links TRBV20-1 to TRBJ2-7; D remains unclear. This CDR3 is built from 16 residues. The germline gives CDR1 DFQATT, CDR2 SNEGSKA (reference sequence). Deletions cut 0 bases from V and 0 bases from J, with 15 bases between. The CDR3 DNA is TGCAGTGCTAGAGATCGATGGCGGCCGAACTCCTACGAGCAGTACTTC. Its protein is CSARDRWRPNSYEQYF.

This chain joins TRBV19 and TRBJ1-2, with D unresolved. The CDR3 is made up of 13 amino acids. Per germline, CDR1 LNHDA and CDR2 SQIVND (reference sequence). The germline V and J ends were trimmed by 3 bases and 5 bases, with 10 bases remaining between them. The chain's CDR3 is CASSIGRRYGYTF. Written as DNA, the CDR3 is TGTGCCAGTAGTATCGGTCGAAGGTATGGCTACACCTTC. The full variable domain, completed using reference TRBV19 and TRBJ1-2, is DGGITQSPKYLFRKEGQNVTLSCEQNLNHDAMYWYRQDPGQGLRLIYYSQIVNDFQKGDIAEGYSVSREKKESFPLTVTSAQKNPTAFYLCASSIGRRYGYTFGSGTRLTVV.

The chain uses TRBV12-5 and TRBJ1-1; no clear D. The CDR3 has 13 amino acids. V lost 5 bases to trimming and J lost 0 bases, with 7 bases between them. Germline V gene sequence: CDR1 LGHNT, CDR2 FRNRAP. The DNA of the CDR3 is TGTGCTAGTGGTCCCTCAGTGAACACTGAAGCTTTCTTT. This translates into CASGPSVNTEAFF. Looking up the rest from reference TRBV12-5 and TRBJ1-1 gives the full variable domain: DARVTQTPRHKVTEMGQEVTMRCQPILGHNTVFWYRQTMMQGLELLAYFRNRAPLDDSGMPKDRFSAEMPDATLATLKIQPSEPRDSAVYFCASGPSVNTEAFFGQGTRLTVV.

The rearrangement uses TRBV5-1 and TRBJ2-3; 9 bases agree with TRBD2. The V gene end was trimmed by 0 bases and the J gene end by 3 bases; junction bases not matched to a gene: 5. This CDR3 comprises 16 residues. Germline V gene lookup returns CDR1 SGHRS and CDR2 YFSETQ. In DNA, the CDR3 is TGCGCCAGCAGCTTGGATAGCGGGGGTAGTACAGATACGCAGTATTTT. Protein product: CASSLDSGGSTDTQYF.

V and J are TRBV6-1 and TRBJ2-3; tentative D call: TRBD2 (6 bases). Trimming removed 6 bases at V and 8 bases at J, with 12 bases between. Per the germline V gene, CDR1 is MNHNS and CDR2 is SASEGT. The CDR3 has 12 residues. The CDR3 here is CASRKEGATQYF. The CDR3 coding sequence is TGTGCCAGCAGAAAGGAGGGTGCTACGCAGTATTTT.

The chain uses TRBV7-6 and TRBJ2-1, with D possibly called TRBD1 or TRBD2 (5 bases each). V lost 5 bases to trimming and J lost 6 bases, with 11 bases between them. The CDR3 spans 13 residues. CDR1 and CDR2 from the germline V gene are SGHVS and FNYEAQ. CDR3 amino acids: CASSLGPSNEQFF. As DNA, the CDR3 is TGTGCCAGCAGCCTGGGACCCAGCAATGAGCAGTTCTTC.

This chain uses TRBV12-3 or TRBV12-4 with TRBJ1-5, with D possibly being TRBD1 (5 bases). CDR3 length: 16 amino acids. V lost 4 bases to trimming and J lost 7 bases, with 20 bases between them. CDR3 in amino acids: CASSSGGKGPDQPQHF. CDR3 coding DNA: TGTGCCAGCAGTTCCGGAGGGAAGGGGCCGGACCAGCCCCAGCATTTT.

This clonotype was seen a handful of times. The chain links TRBV20-1 to TRBJ1-1; 8 nucleotides agree with TRBD1. The J segment lost 6 bases and the V segment lost 5 bases, leaving 2 bases of the junction unmatched. The CDR3 length is 11 residues. The germline gives CDR1 DFQATT, CDR2 SNEGSKA (reference sequence). The CDR3 here is CSADRGAEAFF. Here the CDR3 DNA reads TGCAGTGCTGACAGGGGCGCTGAAGCTTTCTTT.

V is TRBV10-3 and J is TRBJ1-2, with D unclear. CDR3 length equals 13 residues. Germline V gene data show CDR1 as ENHRY and CDR2 as SYGVKD. Trimming shortened V by 2 bases and J by 3 bases, and 7 bases separated the two germline ends. Written as DNA, the CDR3 is TGTGCCATCAGTGAGCGGTCGGACTATGGCTACACCTTC. Residues: CAISERSDYGYTF.